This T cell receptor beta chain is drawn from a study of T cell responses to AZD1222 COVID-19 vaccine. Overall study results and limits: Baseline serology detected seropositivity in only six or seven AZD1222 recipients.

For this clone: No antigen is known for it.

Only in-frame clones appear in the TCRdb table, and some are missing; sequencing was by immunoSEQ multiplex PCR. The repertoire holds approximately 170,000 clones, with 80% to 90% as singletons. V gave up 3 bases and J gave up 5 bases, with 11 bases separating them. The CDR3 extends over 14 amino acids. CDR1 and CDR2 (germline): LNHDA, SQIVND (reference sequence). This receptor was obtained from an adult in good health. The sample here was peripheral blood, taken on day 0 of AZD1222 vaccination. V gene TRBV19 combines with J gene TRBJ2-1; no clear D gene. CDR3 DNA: TGTGCCAGTAGTATCCAGGAGACACACAATGAGCAGTTCTTC. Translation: CASSIQETHNEQFF.